This T cell receptor (beta chain) comes out of a study of cytomegalovirus exposure and HLA in healthy donors. Primers: 60 Vbeta forward and 13 Jbeta reverse. Profiling relied on immunoSEQ multiplex PCR, and the TCRdb table lists in-frame clones only, not all of them. The table records under 150,000 clones, about 80% of them present only once. This clone turned up a few times. At sampling all donors were nominally healthy, likely with unrecorded immune exposures. The sequencing input was PBMCs. This receptor was taken from a woman aged 40 to 50 in good health and CMV-seropositive.

CDR3 sequence: CASNEGEETQYF. The CDR3 coding sequence is TGTGCCAGCAACGAAGGGGAAGAGACCCAGTACTTC. The rearrangement links TRBV2 to TRBJ2-5; D might be TRBD1 (5 bases). Trimming took off 7 bases at V and 3 bases at J, with 9 bases between the two ends. The CDR3 runs to 12 residues. Germline V CDR1 and CDR2: SNHLY, FYNNEI.